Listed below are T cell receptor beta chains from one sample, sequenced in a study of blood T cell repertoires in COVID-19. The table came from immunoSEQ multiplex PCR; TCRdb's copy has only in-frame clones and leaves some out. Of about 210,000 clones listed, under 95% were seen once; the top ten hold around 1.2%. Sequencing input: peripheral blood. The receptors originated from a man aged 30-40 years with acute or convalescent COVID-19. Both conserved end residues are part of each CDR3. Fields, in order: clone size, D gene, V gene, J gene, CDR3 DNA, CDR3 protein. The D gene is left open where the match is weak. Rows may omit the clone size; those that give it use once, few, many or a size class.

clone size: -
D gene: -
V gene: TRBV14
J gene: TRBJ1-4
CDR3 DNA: TGTGCCAGCAGCCAAGAGTCCAGGCGTCCGAATGAAAAACTGTTTTTT
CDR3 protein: CASSQESRRPNEKLFF

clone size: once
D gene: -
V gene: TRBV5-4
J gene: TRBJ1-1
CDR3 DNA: TGTGCCAGCAGCTTGGGAGGGAAGAACACTGAAGCTTTCTTT
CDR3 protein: CASSLGGKNTEAFF

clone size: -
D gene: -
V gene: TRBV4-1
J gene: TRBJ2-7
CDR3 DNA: TGCGCCAGCAGCCAGGCACCGACTCGAACCTCCTACGAGCAGTACTTC
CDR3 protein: CASSQAPTRTSYEQYF

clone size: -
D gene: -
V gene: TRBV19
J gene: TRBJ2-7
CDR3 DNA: TGTGCCAGTAAACTCCGGGACAACTCGGGCCACGAGCAGTACTTC
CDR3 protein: CASKLRDNSGHEQYF

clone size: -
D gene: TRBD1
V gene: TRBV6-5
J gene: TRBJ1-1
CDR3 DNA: TGTGCCAGCAACTTCCGACAGGGCACTGAAGCTTTCTTT
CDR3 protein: CASNFRQGTEAFF

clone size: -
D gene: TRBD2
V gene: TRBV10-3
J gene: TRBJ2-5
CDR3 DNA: TGTGCCATCTGTGAGAGGACTAGCTCGGGTCCCCAGACCCAGTACTTC
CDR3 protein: CAICERTSSGPQTQYF

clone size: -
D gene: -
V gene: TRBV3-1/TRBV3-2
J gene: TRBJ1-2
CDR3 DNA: TGTGCCAGCAGCCAAAATACTAACTATGGCTACACCTTC
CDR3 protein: CASSQNTNYGYTF

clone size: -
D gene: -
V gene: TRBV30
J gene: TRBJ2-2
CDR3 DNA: TGTGCCTGGGGTTACACGGCGGTGGCCGGGGAGCTGTTTTTT
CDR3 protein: CAWGYTAVAGELFF

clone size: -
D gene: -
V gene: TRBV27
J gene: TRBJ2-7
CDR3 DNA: TGTGCCAGCAGTTGGGGCAGCTCCTACGAGCAGTACTTC
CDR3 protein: CASSWGSSYEQYF

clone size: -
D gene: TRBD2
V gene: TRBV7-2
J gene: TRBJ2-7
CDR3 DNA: TGTGCCAGCAGCTTTGGAGCGACTAGCGGCGAGCAGTACTTC
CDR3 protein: CASSFGATSGEQYF

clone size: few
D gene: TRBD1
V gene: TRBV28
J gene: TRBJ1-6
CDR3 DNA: TGTGCCAGCAGTTTAGCAGACAGGGGTTCACCCCTCCACTTT
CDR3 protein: CASSLADRGSPLHF

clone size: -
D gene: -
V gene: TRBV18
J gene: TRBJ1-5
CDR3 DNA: TGTGCCAGCTCACCGGAACAGGGTGGGCAGCCCCAGCATTTT
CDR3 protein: CASSPEQGGQPQHF

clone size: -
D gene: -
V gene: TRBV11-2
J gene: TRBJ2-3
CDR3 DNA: TGTGCCAGCAGCCCCCTACTAGCCCCGTACCGCACAGATACGCAGTATTTT
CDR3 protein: CASSPLLAPYRTDTQYF

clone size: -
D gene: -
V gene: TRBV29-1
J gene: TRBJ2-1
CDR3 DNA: TGCAGCGTCAGGTCCTACAATGAGCAGTTCTTC
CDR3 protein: CSVRSYNEQFF

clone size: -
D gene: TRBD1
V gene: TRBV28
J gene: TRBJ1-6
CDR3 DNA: TGTGCCAGCAGTCCGAGACAGGGGGAAAGTTCACCCCTCCACTTT
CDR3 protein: CASSPRQGESSPLHF

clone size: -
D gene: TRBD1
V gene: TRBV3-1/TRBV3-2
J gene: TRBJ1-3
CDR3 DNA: TGTGCCAGCAGCGCCGGACAGGGGATTGCTGGAAACACCATATATTTT
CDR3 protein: CASSAGQGIAGNTIYF

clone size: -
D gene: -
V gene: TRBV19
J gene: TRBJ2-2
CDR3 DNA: TGTGCCAGTAGTACGGGACATTTGAACACCGGGGAGCTGTTTTTT
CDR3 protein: CASSTGHLNTGELFF

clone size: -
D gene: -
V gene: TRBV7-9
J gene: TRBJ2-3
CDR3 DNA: TGTGCCAGCAGCTTAGCGTCAGGGGAAAGCCTAGATACGCAGTATTTT
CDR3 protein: CASSLASGESLDTQYF

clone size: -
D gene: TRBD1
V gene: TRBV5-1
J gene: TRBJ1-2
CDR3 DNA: TGCGCCAGCAGCTCGGGGACAGGGTTGGGATATGGCTACACCTTC
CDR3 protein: CASSSGTGLGYGYTF

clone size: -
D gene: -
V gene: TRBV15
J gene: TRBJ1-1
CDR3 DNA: TGTGCCACCAGCTCTCGGTATTCTTCTCGCGCTTTCTTT
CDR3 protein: CATSSRYSSRAFF